Listed below are T cell receptor beta chains from one sample, sequenced in a study of T cells in Graves' hyperthyroidism and ophthalmopathy. TCRdb re-called the multiplex PCR reads with MiXCR, one entry per CDR3 protein. The repertoire holds 700,000 or so distinct CDR3 sequences, with roughly 15% as singletons. Sequenced sample: blood. The receptor source for this set is a man aged 18-30 years with Graves' hyperthyroidism. The CDR3 runs from the conserved cysteine through the conserved F or W. The D gene is left open where the match is weak.

CDR3aa: CSAGLAGASGELFF
v_gene: TRBV20-1
j_gene: TRBJ2-2
d_gene: TRBD2

CDR3aa: CASIRDRHTGELFF
v_gene: TRBV28
j_gene: TRBJ2-2
d_gene: TRBD1

CDR3aa: CASRLVYPIPPDTQYF
v_gene: TRBV2
j_gene: TRBJ2-3
d_gene: -

CDR3aa: CASSLRGDIQYF
v_gene: TRBV11-3
j_gene: TRBJ2-4
d_gene: TRBD2

CDR3aa: CASSPGQGYTEAFF
v_gene: TRBV18
j_gene: TRBJ1-1
d_gene: TRBD1

CDR3aa: CASRPWVAHQETQYF
v_gene: TRBV2
j_gene: TRBJ2-5
d_gene: -

CDR3aa: CASSPAGSRRADTQYF
v_gene: TRBV5-1
j_gene: TRBJ2-3
d_gene: -

CDR3aa: CSAPSGESYNEQFF
v_gene: TRBV20-1
j_gene: TRBJ2-1
d_gene: TRBD2

CDR3aa: CSAGRDGAYQETQYF
v_gene: TRBV20-1
j_gene: TRBJ2-5
d_gene: -

CDR3aa: CASSLSLAGIQETQYF
v_gene: TRBV27
j_gene: TRBJ2-5
d_gene: TRBD2

CDR3aa: CASSPGIDTQYF
v_gene: TRBV6-1
j_gene: TRBJ2-3
d_gene: -

CDR3aa: CASGTLGNQPQHF
v_gene: TRBV19
j_gene: TRBJ1-5
d_gene: -

CDR3aa: CASSREGRATGELFF
v_gene: TRBV4-1
j_gene: TRBJ2-2
d_gene: TRBD2